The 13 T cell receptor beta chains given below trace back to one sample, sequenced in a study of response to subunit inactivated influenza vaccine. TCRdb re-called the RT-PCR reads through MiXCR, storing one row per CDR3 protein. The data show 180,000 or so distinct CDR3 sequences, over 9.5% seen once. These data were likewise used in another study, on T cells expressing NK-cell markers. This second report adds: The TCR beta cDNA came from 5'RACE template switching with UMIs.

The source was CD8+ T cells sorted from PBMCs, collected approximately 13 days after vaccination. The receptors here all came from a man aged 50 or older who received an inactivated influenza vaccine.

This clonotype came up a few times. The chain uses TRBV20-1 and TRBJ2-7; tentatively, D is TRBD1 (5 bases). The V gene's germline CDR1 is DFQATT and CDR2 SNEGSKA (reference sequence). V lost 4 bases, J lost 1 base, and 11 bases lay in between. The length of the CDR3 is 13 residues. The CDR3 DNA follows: TGCAGTGCTACAGTCGACAGTTCCTACGAGCAGTACTTC. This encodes CSATVDSSYEQYF.

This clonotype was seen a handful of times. CDR3 loop: CASSLGTVNEQFF. CDR3 bases: TGTGCCAGCAGCTTAGGGACAGTAAATGAGCAGTTCTTC. V and J are TRBV7-9 and TRBJ2-1; D is possibly TRBD1 (6 bases). The CDR3 consists of 13 residues. V dropped 1 base and J dropped 7 bases, with 8 bases sitting between them. Germline loops: CDR1 SEHNR, CDR2 FQNEAQ (reference sequence).

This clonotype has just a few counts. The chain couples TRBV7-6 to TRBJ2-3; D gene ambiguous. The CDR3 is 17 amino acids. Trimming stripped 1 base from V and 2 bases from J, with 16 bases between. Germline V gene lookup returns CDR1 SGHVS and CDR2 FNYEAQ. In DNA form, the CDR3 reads TGTGCCAGCAGCTTAGTCGATAGGCTAGAGTCCACAGATACGCAGTATTTT. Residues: CASSLVDRLESTDTQYF.

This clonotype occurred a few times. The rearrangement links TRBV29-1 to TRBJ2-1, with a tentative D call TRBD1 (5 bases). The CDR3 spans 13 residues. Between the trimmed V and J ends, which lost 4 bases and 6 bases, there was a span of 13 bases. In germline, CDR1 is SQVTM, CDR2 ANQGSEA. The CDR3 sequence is CSVGAGHRNEQFF. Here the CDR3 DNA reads TGCAGCGTTGGGGCAGGGCATCGCAATGAGCAGTTCTTC.

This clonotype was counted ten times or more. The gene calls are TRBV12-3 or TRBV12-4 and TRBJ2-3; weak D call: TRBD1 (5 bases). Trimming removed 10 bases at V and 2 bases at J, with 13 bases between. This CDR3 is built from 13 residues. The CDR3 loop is CATGGQNTDTQYF. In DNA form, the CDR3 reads TGTGCCACCGGTGGACAAAACACAGATACGCAGTATTTT.

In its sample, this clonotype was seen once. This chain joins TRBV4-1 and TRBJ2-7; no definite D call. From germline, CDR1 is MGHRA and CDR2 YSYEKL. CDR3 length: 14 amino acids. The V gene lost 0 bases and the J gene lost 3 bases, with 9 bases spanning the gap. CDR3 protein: CASSQDGPYYEQYF. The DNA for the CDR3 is TGCGCCAGCAGCCAAGATGGGCCCTACTACGAGCAGTACTTC.

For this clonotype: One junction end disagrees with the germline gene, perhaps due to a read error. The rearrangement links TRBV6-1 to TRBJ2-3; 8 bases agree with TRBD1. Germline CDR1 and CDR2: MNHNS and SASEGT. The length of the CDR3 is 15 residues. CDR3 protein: CASSRDRISTDTQSF. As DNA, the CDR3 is TGTGCCAGCAGCAGGGACAGGATAAGCACAGATACGCAGTCTTTT.

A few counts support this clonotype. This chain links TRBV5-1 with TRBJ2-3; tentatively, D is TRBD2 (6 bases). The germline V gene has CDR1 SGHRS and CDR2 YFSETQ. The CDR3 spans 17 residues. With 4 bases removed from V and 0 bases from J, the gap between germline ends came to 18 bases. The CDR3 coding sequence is TGCGCCAGCAGCGCGGGGCCCCTAGCGCCTAGCACAGATACGCAGTATTTT. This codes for CASSAGPLAPSTDTQYF.

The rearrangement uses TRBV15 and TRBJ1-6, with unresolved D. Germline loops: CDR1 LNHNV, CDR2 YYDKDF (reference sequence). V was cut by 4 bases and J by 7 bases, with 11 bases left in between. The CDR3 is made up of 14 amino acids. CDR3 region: CATSKGRENSPLHF. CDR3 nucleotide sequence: TGTGCCACCAGCAAAGGCCGTGAGAATTCACCCCTCCACTTT.

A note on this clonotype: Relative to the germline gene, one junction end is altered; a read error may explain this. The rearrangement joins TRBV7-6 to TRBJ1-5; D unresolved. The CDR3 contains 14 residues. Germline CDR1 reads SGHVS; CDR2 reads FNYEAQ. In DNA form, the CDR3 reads TGTGCCAGCGGCTTAGAACATGGGTATCAGCCCCAGCATTTT. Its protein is CASGLEHGYQPQHF.

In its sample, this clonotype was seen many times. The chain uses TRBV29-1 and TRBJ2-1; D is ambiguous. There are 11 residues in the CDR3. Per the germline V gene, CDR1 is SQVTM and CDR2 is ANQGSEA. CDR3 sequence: CSASRPDEQFF. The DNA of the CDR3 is TGCAGTGCTTCGCGCCCTGATGAGCAGTTCTTC.

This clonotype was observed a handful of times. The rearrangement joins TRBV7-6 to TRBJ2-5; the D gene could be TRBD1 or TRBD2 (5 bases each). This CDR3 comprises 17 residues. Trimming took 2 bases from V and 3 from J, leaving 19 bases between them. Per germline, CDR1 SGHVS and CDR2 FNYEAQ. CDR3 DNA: TGTGCCAGCAGCTTAATGGACTTTGGACGGGGCGAAGAGACCCAGTACTTC. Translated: CASSLMDFGRGEETQYF.

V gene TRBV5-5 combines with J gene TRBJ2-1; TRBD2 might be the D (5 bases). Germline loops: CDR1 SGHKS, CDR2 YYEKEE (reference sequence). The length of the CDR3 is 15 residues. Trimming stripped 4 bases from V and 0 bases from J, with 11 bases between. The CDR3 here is CASSPGLLSYNEQFF. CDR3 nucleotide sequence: TGTGCCAGCAGCCCCGGACTCCTCTCCTACAATGAGCAGTTCTTC.